Presented here are 24 T cell receptor beta chains from one specimen sequenced in a study of blood T cell repertoires in COVID-19. Clones were sequenced by immunoSEQ multiplex PCR, and TCRdb holds only the in-frame ones, with some missing. The sample lists about 170,000 clones; approximately 88% were seen once. The sample taken for sequencing was peripheral blood. The source of these receptors is a man between 18 and 29 years old with active or convalescent COVID-19.

The chain is built from TRBV27 and TRBJ2-7; 10 bases are shared with TRBD1. V shed 2 bases and J 4 bases; nucleotides not matched to a gene: 5. The CDR3 is 15 residues long. Germline values: CDR1 MNHEY, CDR2 SMNVEV (reference sequence). As DNA, the CDR3 is TGTGCCAGCAGTTTAGAGGGACAGGGGTTTTACGAGCAGTACTTC. Its translation: CASSLEGQGFYEQYF.

The chain carries TRBV6-2 or TRBV6-3 and TRBJ1-1; tentative D call: TRBD1 (5 bases). The length of the CDR3 is 14 residues. The germline V and J ends were trimmed by 5 bases and 1 base, with 11 bases remaining between them. Germline lookup yields CDR1 MNHEY and CDR2 SVGEGT. The CDR3 protein is CASSHRGQNTEAFF. The DNA for the CDR3 is TGTGCCAGCAGTCACCGAGGACAGAACACTGAAGCTTTCTTT.

The rearrangement uses TRBV27 and TRBJ1-4; 8 bases align to TRBD1. The CDR3 consists of 15 residues. CDR1 is MNHEY, CDR2 SMNVEV, per germline (reference sequence). The trim removed 3 bases at V and 2 bases at J, leaving 2 bases unmatched. CDR3 in DNA: TGTGCCAGCAGTTTCCAGGGGGCGACTAATGAAAAACTGTTTTTT. Translation: CASSFQGATNEKLFF.

The rearrangement links TRBV7-2 to TRBJ2-3, with a weak D call TRBD2 (5 bases). From germline, CDR1 is SGHTA and CDR2 FQGNSA. V was cut by 5 bases and J by 0 bases, with 12 bases left in between. CDR3 length: 15 amino acids. CDR3 protein: CASSLRWTSTDTQYF. The CDR3, as DNA: TGTGCCAGCAGCCTTCGATGGACTAGCACAGATACGCAGTATTTT.

The chain combines TRBV11-2 with TRBJ2-1; 9 nucleotides match TRBD2. CDR1 is SGHAT, CDR2 FQNNGV, per germline. V was clipped by 0 bases and J by 12 bases; unmatched bases: 9. This CDR3 has 15 residues. In DNA, the CDR3 is TGTGCCAGCAGCTTAGAGCGCGCTAGCGGGATTGTGCAGTTCTTC. Translation gives CASSLERASGIVQFF.

This rearrangement joins TRBV7-9 to TRBJ1-3; TRBD1 aligns across 7 bases. Per germline, CDR1 SEHNR and CDR2 FQNEAQ (reference sequence). The CDR3 consists of 14 residues. Germline trimming cut 5 bases from V and 3 bases from J; bases unmatched to any gene: 4. In nucleotides, the CDR3 is TGTGCCAGCAGCCTCTCAGGGGGTGGAAACACCATATATTTT. It translates to CASSLSGGGNTIYF.

The V gene is TRBV5-1, the J gene TRBJ2-1, with D possibly matching TRBD2 (7 bases). The CDR3 has 15 residues. Germline-derived CDR1 and CDR2 are SGHRS and YFSETQ. The V end lost 0 bases, the J end lost 6 bases, and 13 bases lay between the germline ends. The CDR3 loop reads CASSLDGGRPNEQFF. In DNA, the CDR3 is TGCGCCAGCAGCTTGGACGGGGGGCGGCCCAATGAGCAGTTCTTC.

The rearrangement joins TRBV14 to TRBJ2-3; D is possibly TRBD2 (6 bases). Germline-derived CDR1 and CDR2 are SGHDN and FVKESK. The CDR3 runs 17 residues. V was trimmed by 2 bases and J by 1 base, leaving 16 bases between them. Here the CDR3 reads CASSQTSGGVGTDTQYF. CDR3 bases: TGTGCCAGCAGCCAAACCTCTGGCGGGGTCGGCACAGATACGCAGTATTTT.

CDR3 residues: CASSLTSGRGAYEQYF. Here the CDR3 DNA reads TGTGCCAGCAGCTTAACTAGCGGGAGGGGCGCCTACGAGCAGTACTTC. This chain links TRBV13 with TRBJ2-7, with TRBD2 matching 13 bases. The germline gives CDR1 PRHDT, CDR2 FYEKMQ (reference sequence). The CDR3 contains 16 residues. The junction had 3 bases not matched to a gene; V was cut back by 2 bases and J by 2 bases.

This chain uses TRBV18 with TRBJ1-1; no firm D call. The CDR3 extends over 12 amino acids. Per germline, CDR1 KGHSH and CDR2 LQKENI. Trimming pared 8 bases from V and 6 bases from J, leaving 13 bases between. CDR3 residues: CASRGQMSEAFF. Here the CDR3 DNA reads TGTGCCAGCCGTGGGCAGATGTCTGAAGCTTTCTTT.

The chain employs TRBV7-9 and TRBJ2-4; 8 bases map to TRBD1. This CDR3 has 15 residues. The V gene end was trimmed by 6 bases and the J gene end by 5 bases; junction bases not matched to a gene: 9. Germline CDR1 and CDR2: SEHNR and FQNEAQ (reference sequence). CDR3 nucleotide sequence: TGTGCCAGCAGTAGTCCGGACAGGGAACAAAACATTCAGTACTTC. This encodes CASSSPDREQNIQYF.

The CDR3 nucleotides are TGTGCCAGCAGTGAGACAGCTAATTCACCCCTCCACTTT. Protein product: CASSETANSPLHF. The chain employs TRBV6-1 and TRBJ1-6, with D maybe TRBD1 (5 bases). The CDR3 covers 13 residues. The V gene lost 3 bases and the J gene lost 6 bases, with 6 bases spanning the gap. The germline V gene has CDR1 MNHNS and CDR2 SASEGT.

The chain uses TRBV7-2 and TRBJ2-1; 7 bases line up with TRBD2. The CDR3 runs 13 residues. Germline V lookup: CDR1 SGHTA, CDR2 FQGNSA. V shed 4 bases, J shed 6 bases, and the junction held 3 bases outside the gene matches. For the CDR3, the DNA is TGTGCCAGCAGCTCCTCGGGGGGCAATGAGCAGTTCTTC. Its protein is CASSSSGGNEQFF.

V is TRBV3-1 (or the pseudogene TRBV3-2) and J is TRBJ2-3; weak D call: TRBD1 (5 bases). Between the trimmed V and J ends, which lost 3 bases and 1 base, there was a span of 11 bases. This CDR3 comprises 15 residues. Germline CDR1 is LGHDT and CDR2 is YNNKEL (reference sequence). The CDR3 sequence: CASSHNQGGTDTQYF. Written as DNA, the CDR3 is TGTGCCAGCAGCCATAACCAGGGTGGCACAGATACGCAGTATTTT.

CDR3 region: CASTRTGETYEQYF. The CDR3 bases are TGTGCCAGTACCCGGACAGGGGAGACGTACGAGCAGTACTTC. The J gene is TRBJ2-7, the V gene TRBV19; 9 nucleotides match TRBD1. The CDR3 has 14 residues. CDR1 LNHDA and CDR2 SQIVND come from the germline V gene (reference sequence). V lost 7 bases to trimming and J lost 4 bases; unmatched junction nucleotides: 8.

The rearrangement joins TRBV28 to TRBJ2-7, with TRBD1 matching over 9 bases. Trimming at V came to 6 bases and at J to 6 bases, leaving 9 bases not matched to a gene. The germline gives CDR1 MDHEN, CDR2 SYDVKM. The length of the CDR3 is 14 residues. In DNA, the CDR3 is TGTGCCAGCAGGACCTCGGGACAGGGTGCCGAGCAGTACTTC. Amino acid sequence: CASRTSGQGAEQYF. Complete variable domain (other parts from reference TRBV28 and TRBJ2-7): DVKVTQSSRYLVKRTGEKVFLECVQDMDHENMFWYRQDPGLGLRLIYFSYDVKMKEKGDIPEGYSVSREKKERFSLILESASTNQTSMYLCASRTSGQGAEQYFGPGTRLTVT.

The rearrangement uses TRBV28 and TRBJ1-3; 7 positions agree with TRBD1. Germline values: CDR1 MDHEN, CDR2 SYDVKM. This CDR3 has 16 residues. With V trimmed by 5 bases and J by 0 bases, 7 bases remained unmatched. In nucleotides, the CDR3 is TGTGCCAGCAGTACCCCCAGGACAGGCTCTGGAAACACCATATATTTT. This codes for CASSTPRTGSGNTIYF.

This clone was detected a few times. This chain joins TRBV12-3 or TRBV12-4 and TRBJ2-1; D is possibly TRBD2 (6 bases). Trimming stripped 10 bases from V and 8 bases from J, with 15 bases between. The CDR3 totals 12 residues. CDR3 amino acids: CATSGASDEQFF. In DNA form, the CDR3 reads TGTGCCACCTCTGGGGCTAGCGATGAGCAGTTCTTC.

CDR3 sequence reads: CASSHGRGMEGYTF. The CDR3 nucleotides read TGTGCCAGCAGCCATGGGAGGGGAATGGAGGGCTACACCTTC. The V gene is TRBV3-1 (or the pseudogene TRBV3-2), the J gene TRBJ1-2; D possibly corresponds to TRBD1 (5 bases). The CDR3 is 14 amino acids. Germline assignment: CDR1 LGHDT and CDR2 YNNKEL (reference sequence). V lost 3 bases and J lost 8, with 16 bases in between.

This chain connects TRBV18 to TRBJ1-2; D not certain. Germline assignment: CDR1 KGHSH and CDR2 LQKENI. The germline V and J ends were trimmed by 3 bases and 3 bases, with 5 bases remaining between them. The CDR3 is 12 residues long. This CDR3 reads CASSPGDYGYTF. The CDR3 DNA reads TGTGCCAGCTCACCGGGCGACTATGGCTACACCTTC.

The chain is built from TRBV18 and TRBJ1-2; 9 bases agree with TRBD1. The CDR3 sequence is 15 residues long. J lost 3 bases, V lost 2 bases, and 4 bases had no gene match. The germline CDR1 and CDR2 sequences are KGHSH and LQKENI. CDR3 protein: CASSPNRGQDYGYTF. CDR3 sequence (DNA): TGTGCCAGCTCACCAAACAGGGGGCAAGACTATGGCTACACCTTC.

V usage is TRBV5-5 and J usage is TRBJ2-7, with D possibly being TRBD1 (6 bases). The CDR3 is 14 residues long. Trimming cost V 1 base and J 2 bases, with 10 bases left between them. The germline gives CDR1 SGHKS, CDR2 YYEKEE (reference sequence). The CDR3 is CASSLNRAPYEQYF. Here the CDR3 DNA reads TGTGCCAGCAGCTTGAACAGGGCCCCCTACGAGCAGTACTTC.

V usage is TRBV7-2 and J usage is TRBJ1-6, with D unresolved. This CDR3 has 13 amino acids. The ends were cut back, 1 base at V and 8 bases at J, with 6 bases in the middle. Germline V gene lookup returns CDR1 SGHTA and CDR2 FQGNSA. The CDR3 DNA sequence: TGTGCCAGCAGCTTAGACGCGGATTCACCCCTCCACTTT. Protein product: CASSLDADSPLHF.

The chain links TRBV21-1 to TRBJ1-5. TRBV21-1 is an annotated pseudogene. The CDR3 has 15 residues. The CDR3 reads CASSQNWRFNQPQHF. CDR3 nucleotides: TGTGCCAGCAGCCAAAACTGGAGATTCAATCAGCCCCAGCATTTT.